This is a list of T cell receptor beta chains from one sample in a study of T cell repertoires in cytomegalovirus infection. MiXCR, applied by TCRdb to the reads, yields one record per CDR3 protein. The sample shows 350,000 to 500,000 distinct CDR3 sequences, roughly 31% of them seen only once. Material: PBMCs. Every receptor here comes from a human donor in good health (CMV status not recorded). Some clones in this sample may be carry-over from other donors' samples. Both conserved end residues are part of each CDR3. A D gene is named only where the DNA matches it firmly. The listing skips clone size in some rows; elsewhere it reads once, few, many or a size class.

d_gene,v_gene,j_gene,abundance,CDR3aa,CDR3nt
NA,TRBV27,TRBJ2-5,NA,CASSLSRVETQYF,TGTGCCAGCAGTCTCTCCCGGGTAGAGACCCAGTACTTC
NA,TRBV7-2,TRBJ2-3,many,CASSSWPTGINSASTDTQYF,TGTGCCAGCAGCTCCTGGCCTACAGGGATCAACTCAGCTAGCACAGATACGCAGTATTTT
TRBD2,TRBV5-4,TRBJ2-5,NA,CASSLGTSGVRETQYF,TGTGCCAGCAGCTTGGGAACTAGCGGGGTGAGAGAGACCCAGTACTTC
NA,TRBV25-1,TRBJ2-1,few,CASSERVGESSYNEQFF,TGTGCCAGCAGTGAACGGGTCGGGGAAAGCTCCTACAATGAGCAGTTCTTC
TRBD2,TRBV7-2,TRBJ2-1,few,CASSLVAGGPGYNEQFF,TGTGCCAGCAGCTTAGTAGCGGGGGGGCCAGGGTACAATGAGCAGTTCTTC
NA,TRBV20-1,TRBJ2-4,NA,CSARAPTGIARNIQYF,TGCAGTGCTAGAGCCCCAACAGGGATAGCCAGAAACATTCAGTACTTC
TRBD1,TRBV4-3,TRBJ1-2,few,CASSQGTGIGGYTF,TGCGCCAGCAGCCAAGGGACAGGGATTGGTGGCTACACCTTC
NA,TRBV15,TRBJ1-3,NA,CATSRDSPNRNTIYF,TGTGCCACCAGCAGAGATTCACCAAATAGAAACACCATATATTTT
NA,TRBV19,TRBJ1-3,NA,CASSMNSGNTIYF,TGTGCCAGTAGTATGAACTCTGGAAACACCATATATTTT
NA,TRBV5-1,TRBJ2-5,NA,CASSTFDREETQYF,TGCGCCAGCAGCACTTTTGACAGAGAAGAGACCCAGTACTTC
TRBD1,TRBV6-1,TRBJ1-5,NA,CASSTGQGALFDQPQHF,TGTGCCAGCAGCACAGGACAGGGGGCGTTATTCGATCAGCCCCAGCATTTT
NA,TRBV7-2,TRBJ2-5,many,CASSLVVEAIETQYF,TGTGCCAGCAGCTTAGTCGTGGAGGCCATAGAGACCCAGTACTTC